This T cell receptor (beta chain) was identified during a study of blood T cell repertoires in COVID-19. Trimming removed 6 bases from V and 5 bases from J; junction bases left unmatched: 7. Looked up from germline, CDR1 is SQVTM and CDR2 is ANQGSEA. CDR3 length equals 14 residues. All enrollees were about 18 to 89 years old and from approximately 25 US areas. Donors were grouped by their self-reported clinical history. As handled by the study authors: Reference gene primer amplification yielded estimated nucleated cell counts. TCRdb's table, derived via immunoSEQ multiplex PCR, lists solely in-frame clones and lacks some. The V and J calls and clone size were taken over from that table, and D and trimming were inferred from the DNA. The sample consists of some 200,000 clones, roughly 90% of them appearing once.

The genes are TRBV29-1 and TRBJ1-2; 12 bases agree with TRBD1. The clonotype was recovered from a woman in her forties with acute COVID-19. Material for sequencing was PBMCs or T cells enriched from blood (not recorded which). DNA of the CDR3: TGCAGCGTAGGGGGACAGGGGGCGCGATATGGCTACACCTTC. Amino acids: CSVGGQGARYGYTF.